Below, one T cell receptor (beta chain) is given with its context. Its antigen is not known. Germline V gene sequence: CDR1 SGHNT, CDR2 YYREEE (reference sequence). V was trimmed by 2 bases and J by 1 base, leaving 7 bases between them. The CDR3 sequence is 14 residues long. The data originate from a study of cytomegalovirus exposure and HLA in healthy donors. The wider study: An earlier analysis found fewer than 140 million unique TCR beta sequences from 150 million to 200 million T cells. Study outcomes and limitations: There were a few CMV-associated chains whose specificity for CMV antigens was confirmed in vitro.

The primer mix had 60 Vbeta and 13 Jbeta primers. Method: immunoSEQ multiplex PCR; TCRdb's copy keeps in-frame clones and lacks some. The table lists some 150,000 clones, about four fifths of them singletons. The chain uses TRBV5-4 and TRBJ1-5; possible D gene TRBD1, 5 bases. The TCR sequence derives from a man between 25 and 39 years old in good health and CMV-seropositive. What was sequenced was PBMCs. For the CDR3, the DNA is TGTGCCAGCAGCTTAGGGGTCAGCAATCAGCCCCAGCATTTT. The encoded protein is CASSLGVSNQPQHF.